The 8 T cell receptor beta chains given below trace back to one sample, sequenced in a study of CD8 T cells in Susac syndrome. The authors reverse transcribed roughly 0.5 to 1 ug RNA with random hexamers. TCRdb re-called the immunoSEQ multiplex PCR reads with MiXCR, one entry per CDR3 protein. Of 95,000 to 150,000 distinct CDR3 sequences listed, over 90% are singletons. Sequencing input: CD4+ T cells from PBMCs. Receptors were obtained from a human donor with Susac syndrome.

Concerning this clonotype: At one boundary the junction diverges from the germline segment, which might be a read error. The chain recombines TRBV4-3 with TRBJ2-7; 13 positions agree with TRBD2. This CDR3 region has 15 residues. CDR1 and CDR2 (germline): LGHNA, YSLEER. CDR3 coding DNA: TGCGCAAGCAGCCAAGGGGGACTAGCGGGAAGCGAGCAGTACTTC. It yields the protein CASSQGGLAGSEQYF.

V usage is TRBV29-1 and J usage is TRBJ1-3, with D tentatively TRBD1 (5 bases). V was shortened by 4 bases and J by 1 base, with 17 bases between the two germline ends. This CDR3 is built from 16 residues. Looked up from germline, CDR1 is SQVTM and CDR2 is ANQGSEA. In DNA form, the CDR3 reads TGCAGCGTTGGGGGGGTCCCCAACCAGTCTGGAAACACCATATATTTT. Translated, it gives CSVGGVPNQSGNTIYF. The entire variable domain, with the rest obtained from reference TRBV29-1 and TRBJ1-3, is as follows: SAVISQKPSRDICQRGTSLTIQCQVDSQVTMMFWYRQQPGQSLTLIATANQGSEATYESGFVIDKFPISRPNLTFSTLTVSNMSPEDSSIYLCSVGGVPNQSGNTIYFGEGSWLTVV.

This chain connects TRBV12-3 or TRBV12-4 to TRBJ2-7; 7 bases are shared with TRBD2. V shed 4 bases, J shed 5 bases, and the junction held 14 bases outside the gene matches. The CDR3 has 16 amino acids. CDR3 protein: CASSSRGAGRADEQYF. As DNA, the CDR3 is TGTGCCAGCAGTTCCCGAGGAGCGGGAAGGGCCGACGAGCAGTACTTC.

The chain carries TRBV29-1 and TRBJ2-5; D is unclear. CDR3 length: 12 residues. V was pared by 1 base and J by 2 bases, with 5 bases between. In germline, CDR1 is SQVTM, CDR2 ANQGSEA. The CDR3 loop reads CSVEVGQETQYF. For the CDR3, the DNA is TGCAGCGTTGAAGTGGGACAAGAGACCCAGTACTTC.

The chain is built from TRBV12-3 or TRBV12-4 and TRBJ2-7, with D perhaps matching TRBD1 (6 bases). The CDR3 contains 13 residues. V was shortened by 5 bases and J by 7 bases, with 15 bases between the two germline ends. DNA for the CDR3: TGTGCCAGCAGTACATACAGGGTATCGGAGCAGTACTTC. It yields the protein CASSTYRVSEQYF.

This chain links TRBV7-2 with TRBJ2-1; tentative D call: TRBD1 (6 bases). CDR3 length: 19 residues. The germline CDR1 and CDR2 sequences are SGHTA and FQGNSA. Trimming cost V 0 bases and J 10 bases, with 28 bases left between them. The CDR3 loop is CASSLASQGIGRARQEQFF. The CDR3 nucleotides are TGTGCCAGCAGCTTAGCCTCACAGGGAATTGGCCGGGCCCGCCAAGAGCAGTTCTTC.

The rearrangement uses TRBV20-1 and TRBJ1-1; unclear D gene. CDR1 is DFQATT, CDR2 SNEGSKA, per germline (reference sequence). Trimming pared 6 bases from V and 1 base from J, leaving 9 bases between. The CDR3 extends over 12 amino acids. Written as DNA, the CDR3 is TGCAGTGCCAGTAGATCGAACACTGAAGCTTTCTTT. It translates to CSASRSNTEAFF.

This chain links TRBV3-1 with TRBJ1-2; TRBD1 might be the D (5 bases). Trimming removed 1 base from V and 8 bases from J, with 11 bases in between. The CDR3 sequence is 13 residues long. From germline, CDR1 is LGHDT and CDR2 YNNKEL (reference sequence). CDR3 sequence: CASSQAWGNGYTF. CDR3 DNA sequence: TGTGCCAGCAGCCAAGCTTGGGGCAACGGCTACACCTTC.